These 22 T cell receptor beta chains share one sample of origin, sequenced in a study of cytomegalovirus exposure and HLA in healthy donors. With 60 Vbeta and 13 Jbeta primers, the PCR was carried out. Using immunoSEQ multiplex PCR, the repertoire was profiled, and TCRdb retains in-frame clones only, with some absent. The table records some 130,000 clones, roughly three fifths of them present only once. Material for sequencing was PBMCs. The receptor source for this set is a man aged 35 to 55 in good health and CMV-seropositive.

This clone was seen a few times. The chain couples TRBV18 to TRBJ1-6, with D possibly being TRBD1 (6 bases). Trimming left V 8 bases short and J 7 bases short, with 12 bases between. The CDR3 is 13 residues long. Germline values: CDR1 KGHSH, CDR2 LQKENI. The CDR3 bases are TGTGCCAGCCACACAGGGACCAATTCACCCCTCCACTTT. Protein sequence: CASHTGTNSPLHF. Full variable domain (rest looked up from reference TRBV18 and TRBJ1-6): NAGVMQNPRHLVRRRGQEARLRCSPMKGHSHVYWYRQLPEEGLKFMVYLQKENIIDESGMPKERFSAEFPKEGPSILRIQQVVRGDSAAYFCASHTGTNSPLHFGNGTRLTVT.

This chain connects TRBV5-4 to TRBJ2-2; 9 nucleotides match TRBD2. Germline CDR1 and CDR2: SGHNT and YYREEE (reference sequence). The junction had 14 bases not matched to a gene; V was cut back by 4 bases and J by 4 bases. The CDR3 consists of 18 residues. The CDR3, as DNA: TGTGCCAGCAGCCAGGTGGGCGGGAGGGCCCTCGCCACCGGGGAGCTGTTTTTT. Translating it yields CASSQVGGRALATGELFF. The full variable domain, completed using reference TRBV5-4 and TRBJ2-2, is ETGVTQSPTHLIKTRGQQVTLRCSSQSGHNTVSWYQQALGQGPQFIFQYYREEENGRGNFPPRFSGLQFPNYSSELNVNALELDDSALYLCASSQVGGRALATGELFFGEGSRLTVL.

Points on this clone: Its ends do not fully match the called genes, so a read error is possible. This chain connects TRBV6-1 to TRBJ2-7; a weak D match, TRBD1 (6 bases). Germline-derived CDR1 and CDR2 are MNHNS and SASEGT. The CDR3 spans 15 residues. The CDR3 is CASSDPGTTSHEQYF. In nucleotides, the CDR3 is TGTGCCAGCAGTGATCCCGGGACAACCTCCCACGAGCAGTACTTC.

V usage is TRBV15 and J usage is TRBJ2-5; D uncertain. Per the germline V gene, CDR1 is LNHNV and CDR2 is YYDKDF (reference sequence). V was cut by 0 bases and J by 1 base, with 9 bases left in between. This CDR3 spans 15 amino acids. In DNA form, the CDR3 reads TGTGCCACCAGCAGAGATGTCCCGAGCCAAGAGACCCAGTACTTC. It yields the protein CATSRDVPSQETQYF. Supplemented by reference TRBV15 and TRBJ2-5, the full variable domain reads DAMVIQNPRYQVTQFGKPVTLSCSQTLNHNVMYWYQQKSSQAPKLLFHYYDKDFNNEADTPDNFQSRRPNTSFCFLDIRSPGLGDTAMYLCATSRDVPSQETQYFGPGTRLLVL.

The chain couples TRBV7-2 to TRBJ2-7; D is possibly TRBD2 (7 bases). The CDR3 loop spans 14 amino acids. Looked up from germline, CDR1 is SGHTA and CDR2 is FQGNSA. The germline V and J ends were trimmed by 5 bases and 5 bases, with 16 bases remaining between them. CDR3 bases: TGTGCCAGCAGCCAAGGGGGGGCCGTCAACGAGCAGTACTTC. Its protein product is CASSQGGAVNEQYF.

The J gene is TRBJ1-3, the V gene TRBV28; TRBD1 agrees at 9 bases. CDR3 length: 17 amino acids. In germline, CDR1 is MDHEN, CDR2 SYDVKM. Unmatched junction bases numbered 7, after V lost 3 bases and J lost 1 base. CDR3 DNA sequence: TGTGCCAGCAGTTTGGTGACAGGGGGGACTTCTGGAAACACCATATATTTT. Translating it yields CASSLVTGGTSGNTIYF.

V and J are TRBV5-1 and TRBJ2-5, with TRBD2 matching over 10 bases. V lost 9 bases and J lost 5; bases outside the gene matches: 10. The CDR3 extends over 14 amino acids. The germline gives CDR1 SGHRS, CDR2 YFSETQ. CDR3 coding DNA: TGCGCCACTAGGCCGGGACTAGCGCTTGAGACCCAGTACTTC. It codes for CATRPGLALETQYF.

This chain joins TRBV28 and TRBJ1-2; 8 bases agree with TRBD1. Germline lookup yields CDR1 MDHEN and CDR2 SYDVKM. The CDR3 length is 15 residues. Trimming took 4 bases from V and 8 from J; bases not matched to a gene: 12. Written as DNA, the CDR3 is TGTGCCAGCAGTTCCTCAGGGGGCGCGAAAGAAGGCTACACCTTC. It yields the protein CASSSSGGAKEGYTF.

In this sample, this clone turned up a few times. The genes are TRBV18 and TRBJ2-6; a weak D match, TRBD1 (6 bases). Germline values: CDR1 KGHSH, CDR2 LQKENI. The CDR3 length is 15 residues. Trimming left V 3 bases short and J 4 bases short, with 10 bases between. Here the CDR3 reads CASSPGTGGANVLTF. CDR3 DNA sequence: TGTGCCAGCTCACCCGGCACAGGGGGGGCCAACGTCCTGACTTTC. The full variable domain, with the rest looked up from reference TRBV18 and TRBJ2-6, is NAGVMQNPRHLVRRRGQEARLRCSPMKGHSHVYWYRQLPEEGLKFMVYLQKENIIDESGMPKERFSAEFPKEGPSILRIQQVVRGDSAAYFCASSPGTGGANVLTFGAGSRLTVL.

The V gene is TRBV29-1, the J gene TRBJ2-1; 8 nucleotides match TRBD2. With 2 bases clipped from V and 7 bases from J, the junction kept 10 bases outside the gene matches. This CDR3 contains 15 residues. The germline V gene has CDR1 SQVTM and CDR2 ANQGSEA. The CDR3 reads CSVESAGGIQNEQFF. CDR3 DNA sequence: TGCAGCGTTGAATCTGCGGGAGGAATACAGAATGAGCAGTTCTTC.

V and J are TRBV11-1 and TRBJ1-2, with D uncertain. CDR1 and CDR2 (germline): SGHAT, FQDESV (reference sequence). The CDR3 has 12 amino acids. The V gene lost 1 base and the J gene lost 4 bases, with 4 bases spanning the gap. The CDR3 loop is CASSLDGYGYTF. The CDR3 DNA is TGTGCCAGCAGCTTAGACGGCTATGGCTACACCTTC.

The CDR3 DNA is TGTGCCAGTAGTATAGGAGGGGGGGCCAATCAGCCCCAGCATTTT. Its protein is CASSIGGGANQPQHF. V and J are TRBV19 and TRBJ1-5, with a tentative D call TRBD1 (6 bases). This CDR3 is 15 amino acids long. Germline values: CDR1 LNHDA, CDR2 SQIVND (reference sequence). Trimming cost V 1 base and J 3 bases, with 10 bases left between them.

The V call is TRBV2, the J call TRBJ1-5; D unclear. Germline CDR1 and CDR2: SNHLY and FYNNEI. CDR3 size: 16 residues. The V gene lost 5 bases and the J gene lost 0 bases, with 14 bases spanning the gap. CDR3 in amino acids: CASSYMESYSNQPQHF. The CDR3 region has the DNA TGTGCCAGCAGTTATATGGAGAGCTATAGCAATCAGCCCCAGCATTTT.

This clone was detected only a few times. V and J are TRBV23-1 and TRBJ1-1; D might be TRBD1 (6 bases). TRBV23-1 is known as an ORF, though its function is uncertain. CDR3 length: 19 amino acids. Trimming took 3 bases from V and 0 from J, leaving 23 bases between them. The CDR3 DNA is TGCGCCAGCAGTCACCCCCCCTACGGGACAAATGATCTGAACACTGAAGCTTTCTTT. It yields the protein CASSHPPYGTNDLNTEAFF.

The genes are TRBV6-6 and TRBJ2-4; D is uncertain. Germline CDR1 reads MNHNY; CDR2 reads SVGAGI (reference sequence). This CDR3 has 15 residues. Trimming left V 2 bases short and J 0 bases short, with 8 bases between. CDR3 DNA: TGTGCCAGCAGTTACGTCGCGGAAGCCAAAAACATTCAGTACTTC. Amino acids: CASSYVAEAKNIQYF.

The chain couples TRBV12-5 to TRBJ1-1; a possible D gene is TRBD1 (6 bases). The CDR3 sequence is 16 residues long. The germline V gene has CDR1 LGHNT and CDR2 FRNRAP. V was trimmed by 6 bases and J by 1 base, leaving 18 bases between them. The CDR3 reads CASGNPVTGKNTEAFF. The DNA of the CDR3 is TGTGCTAGTGGCAACCCTGTAACAGGGAAGAACACTGAAGCTTTCTTT. Supplemented by reference TRBV12-5 and TRBJ1-1, the full variable domain reads DARVTQTPRHKVTEMGQEVTMRCQPILGHNTVFWYRQTMMQGLELLAYFRNRAPLDDSGMPKDRFSAEMPDATLATLKIQPSEPRDSAVYFCASGNPVTGKNTEAFFGQGTRLTVV.

This clone appeared once. The chain links TRBV11-3 to TRBJ2-1; TRBD2 agrees at 9 bases. V was clipped by 3 bases and J by 0 bases; unmatched bases: 3. Germline lookup yields CDR1 SGHNT and CDR2 YENEEA. There are 16 residues in the CDR3. CDR3 region: CASSFGGGVSYNEQFF. The CDR3, as DNA: TGTGCCAGCAGCTTTGGCGGGGGGGTCTCCTACAATGAGCAGTTCTTC. Based on the CDR3 plus reference TRBV11-3 and TRBJ2-1, the full variable domain is EAGVVQSPRYKIIEKKQPVAFWCNPISGHNTLYWYLQNLGQGPELLIRYENEEAVDDSQLPKDRFSAERLKGVDSTLKIQPAELGDSAVYLCASSFGGGVSYNEQFFGPGTRLTVL.

This rearrangement joins TRBV9 to TRBJ2-5; TRBD2 matches 9 bases. J was trimmed by 0 bases and V by 4 bases; bases with no gene match: 10. This CDR3 is built from 17 residues. Germline CDR1 reads SGDLS; CDR2 reads YYNGEE. CDR3 residues: CASSPIAGAWYQETQYF. The CDR3 coding sequence is TGTGCCAGCAGCCCCATAGCGGGGGCTTGGTACCAAGAGACCCAGTACTTC.

This chain connects TRBV5-1 to TRBJ2-1; the D gene is possibly TRBD1 (6 bases). The CDR3 loop spans 16 amino acids. Germline CDR1 SGHRS, CDR2 YFSETQ. Trimming took off 2 bases at V and 0 bases at J, with 12 bases between the two ends. DNA for the CDR3: TGCGCCAGCAGCTTAGAGGGGACACACTCCTACAATGAGCAGTTCTTC. It encodes CASSLEGTHSYNEQFF.

The genes are TRBV6-1 and TRBJ1-2; the D gene is possibly TRBD1 (6 bases). CDR1 and CDR2 (germline): MNHNS, SASEGT. The germline V and J ends were trimmed by 3 bases and 0 bases, with 17 bases remaining between them. The CDR3 covers 17 residues. CDR3 in amino acids: CASSEFRGTDPNYGYTF. CDR3 in DNA: TGTGCCAGCAGTGAGTTCAGGGGTACGGATCCTAACTATGGCTACACCTTC.

This clone was counted a few times. The chain combines TRBV10-1 with TRBJ1-1; no firm D call. Trimming took off 4 bases at V and 1 base at J, with 7 bases between the two ends. CDR1 and CDR2 from the germline V gene are WNHNN and SYGVQD (reference sequence). This CDR3 is built from 13 residues. The CDR3, as DNA: TGCGCCAGCAGTGCACAGTGGAACACTGAAGCTTTCTTT. This gives the protein CASSAQWNTEAFF.

The chain employs TRBV7-9 and TRBJ1-1; 9 bases match TRBD1. The V segment lost 4 bases and the J segment 0 bases; nucleotides outside the gene matches: 3. Germline CDR1 and CDR2: SEHNR and FQNEAQ (reference sequence). This CDR3 is built from 15 residues. The CDR3 sequence is CASSSDRGMNTEAFF. DNA of the CDR3: TGTGCCAGCAGCTCCGACAGGGGGATGAACACTGAAGCTTTCTTT. The full variable domain, completed using reference TRBV7-9 and TRBJ1-1, is DTGVSQNPRHKITKRGQNVTFRCDPISEHNRLYWYRQTLGQGPEFLTYFQNEAQLEKSRLLSDRFSAERPKGSFSTLEIQRTEQGDSAMYLCASSSDRGMNTEAFFGQGTRLTVV.